Here is one T cell receptor (beta chain) with its context. Its antigen is unknown. These data originate in a study of regulatory T cells in long-lasting Graves disease. Study outcomes and limitations: New patients shared about a thousand public clonotypes, fewer than the approximately 2,700 shared by persistent patients. Persistent Graves' patients possessed reduced TCR diversity relative to recently diagnosed ones.

Both iRepertoire HTBI primers and Arm-PCR of CDR3 regions were used to build the TCR beta libraries. TCRdb independently ran MiXCR on the multiplex PCR reads; one entry per CDR3 protein. The table records roughly 450,000 distinct CDR3 sequences, less than 25% of them present only once. Specified time point: persistent/refractory GD, antithyroid drugs over 5 years with positive TRAb. RNA isolated from PBMCs was used to make the TCR library. In Xi'an, China, an endocrinology department was the source of patients. The CDR3 has 16 residues. The V end lost 0 bases, the J end lost 4 bases, and 15 bases lay between the germline ends. CDR1 and CDR2 (germline): KGHSH, LQKENI.

The chain has TRBV18 and TRBJ1-2, with a tentative D call TRBD1 (6 bases). The source of this sequence is a female donor with Graves disease. Source: peripheral blood mononuclear cells (PBMCs), taken when the disease was refractory, from a patient treated with antithyroid drugs. This chain's CDR3 is CASSPPRDTRGYGYTF. The CDR3, as DNA: TGTGCCAGCTCACCACCAAGGGACACCAGGGGCTATGGCTACACCTTC.